This is a list of T cell receptor beta chains from one sample in a study of T cell responses to AZD1222 COVID-19 vaccine. Using immunoSEQ multiplex PCR, the repertoire was profiled, and TCRdb retains in-frame clones only, with some absent. The data contain about 88,000 clones, around 90% of them singletons. The sequencing here drew on peripheral blood, taken 28 days after the second AZD1222 dose. All receptors derive from an adult who received the AZD1222 COVID-19 vaccine. The CDR3 runs from the conserved cysteine through the conserved F or W. Each record gives: V gene, CDR3 length, J gene, clone size, D gene, CDR3 protein, CDR3 DNA. D genes are given only for firm matches. Not every row has a clone size; where given, it reads once, few, many or a size class.

TRBV18	14	TRBJ2-7	once	-	CASSPLRDSYEQYF	TGTGCCAGCTCACCTCTAAGGGACTCCTACGAGCAGTACTTC
TRBV18	15	TRBJ1-2	-	TRBD1	CASSPRDRGNYGYTF	TGTGCCAGCTCACCACGGGACAGGGGTAACTATGGCTACACCTTC
TRBV14	15	TRBJ1-6	-	-	CASSQDMGLNSPLHF	TGTGCCAGCAGCCAAGATATGGGTTTGAATTCACCCCTCCACTTT
TRBV6-1	15	TRBJ1-4	-	TRBD1	CASSDPDRGRRKLFF	TGTGCCAGCAGTGACCCCGACAGGGGCCGGAGAAAACTGTTTTTT
TRBV14	15	TRBJ2-3	once	TRBD2	CASSQAGGYTDTQYF	TGTGCCAGCAGCCAAGCCGGGGGGTACACAGATACGCAGTATTTT
TRBV11-2	14	TRBJ1-5	once	-	CASSFGSGNQPQHF	TGTGCCAGCAGCTTCGGCAGCGGAAATCAGCCCCAGCATTTT
TRBV7-2	16	TRBJ2-2	-	-	CASSRGGVANTGELFF	TGTGCCAGCAGCCGGGGCGGGGTTGCGAACACCGGGGAGCTGTTTTTT
TRBV7-9	17	TRBJ2-3	-	TRBD2	CASSLVRAGGRTDTQYF	TGTGCCAGCAGCTTAGTGCGAGCGGGGGGGCGGACAGATACGCAGTATTTT
TRBV15	15	TRBJ2-7	-	-	CATSRETASSYEQYF	TGTGCCACCAGCAGAGAGACCGCAAGCTCCTACGAGCAGTACTTC
TRBV6-1	15	TRBJ2-3	once	-	CASSESGGRGDTQYF	TGTGCCAGCAGTGAATCGGGGGGCCGGGGGGATACGCAGTATTTT
TRBV7-9	16	TRBJ2-3	-	-	CASSLRVLALIDTQYF	TGTGCCAGCAGCTTACGCGTCCTAGCGTTGATAGATACGCAGTATTTT
TRBV5-1	16	TRBJ2-2	once	-	CASSLMGAGAAGELFF	TGCGCCAGCAGCTTGATGGGCGCCGGCGCGGCCGGGGAGCTGTTTTTT
TRBV28	15	TRBJ1-6	-	-	CASSLGQFDNSPLHF	TGTGCCAGCAGTCTAGGACAGTTTGATAATTCACCCCTCCACTTT
TRBV20-1	14	TRBJ2-3	-	TRBD2	CSASQRGLTDTQYF	TGCAGTGCTAGTCAGCGGGGGCTCACAGATACGCAGTATTTT
TRBV11-2	14	TRBJ2-1	-	TRBD2	CASSFGGGFNEQFF	TGTGCCAGCAGCTTCGGCGGGGGGTTCAATGAGCAGTTCTTC
TRBV6-6	12	TRBJ1-2	-	-	CASSFLGLPYTF	TGTGCCAGCAGTTTTTTGGGTCTTCCCTACACCTTC
TRBV27	15	TRBJ2-7	-	-	CASSWTARRSYEQYF	TGTGCCAGCAGTTGGACAGCGCGACGCTCCTACGAGCAGTACTTC
TRBV6-5	16	TRBJ1-1	-	TRBD1	CASSYSYTGGDAEAFF	TGTGCCAGCAGTTACTCTTATACAGGGGGCGACGCTGAAGCTTTCTTT